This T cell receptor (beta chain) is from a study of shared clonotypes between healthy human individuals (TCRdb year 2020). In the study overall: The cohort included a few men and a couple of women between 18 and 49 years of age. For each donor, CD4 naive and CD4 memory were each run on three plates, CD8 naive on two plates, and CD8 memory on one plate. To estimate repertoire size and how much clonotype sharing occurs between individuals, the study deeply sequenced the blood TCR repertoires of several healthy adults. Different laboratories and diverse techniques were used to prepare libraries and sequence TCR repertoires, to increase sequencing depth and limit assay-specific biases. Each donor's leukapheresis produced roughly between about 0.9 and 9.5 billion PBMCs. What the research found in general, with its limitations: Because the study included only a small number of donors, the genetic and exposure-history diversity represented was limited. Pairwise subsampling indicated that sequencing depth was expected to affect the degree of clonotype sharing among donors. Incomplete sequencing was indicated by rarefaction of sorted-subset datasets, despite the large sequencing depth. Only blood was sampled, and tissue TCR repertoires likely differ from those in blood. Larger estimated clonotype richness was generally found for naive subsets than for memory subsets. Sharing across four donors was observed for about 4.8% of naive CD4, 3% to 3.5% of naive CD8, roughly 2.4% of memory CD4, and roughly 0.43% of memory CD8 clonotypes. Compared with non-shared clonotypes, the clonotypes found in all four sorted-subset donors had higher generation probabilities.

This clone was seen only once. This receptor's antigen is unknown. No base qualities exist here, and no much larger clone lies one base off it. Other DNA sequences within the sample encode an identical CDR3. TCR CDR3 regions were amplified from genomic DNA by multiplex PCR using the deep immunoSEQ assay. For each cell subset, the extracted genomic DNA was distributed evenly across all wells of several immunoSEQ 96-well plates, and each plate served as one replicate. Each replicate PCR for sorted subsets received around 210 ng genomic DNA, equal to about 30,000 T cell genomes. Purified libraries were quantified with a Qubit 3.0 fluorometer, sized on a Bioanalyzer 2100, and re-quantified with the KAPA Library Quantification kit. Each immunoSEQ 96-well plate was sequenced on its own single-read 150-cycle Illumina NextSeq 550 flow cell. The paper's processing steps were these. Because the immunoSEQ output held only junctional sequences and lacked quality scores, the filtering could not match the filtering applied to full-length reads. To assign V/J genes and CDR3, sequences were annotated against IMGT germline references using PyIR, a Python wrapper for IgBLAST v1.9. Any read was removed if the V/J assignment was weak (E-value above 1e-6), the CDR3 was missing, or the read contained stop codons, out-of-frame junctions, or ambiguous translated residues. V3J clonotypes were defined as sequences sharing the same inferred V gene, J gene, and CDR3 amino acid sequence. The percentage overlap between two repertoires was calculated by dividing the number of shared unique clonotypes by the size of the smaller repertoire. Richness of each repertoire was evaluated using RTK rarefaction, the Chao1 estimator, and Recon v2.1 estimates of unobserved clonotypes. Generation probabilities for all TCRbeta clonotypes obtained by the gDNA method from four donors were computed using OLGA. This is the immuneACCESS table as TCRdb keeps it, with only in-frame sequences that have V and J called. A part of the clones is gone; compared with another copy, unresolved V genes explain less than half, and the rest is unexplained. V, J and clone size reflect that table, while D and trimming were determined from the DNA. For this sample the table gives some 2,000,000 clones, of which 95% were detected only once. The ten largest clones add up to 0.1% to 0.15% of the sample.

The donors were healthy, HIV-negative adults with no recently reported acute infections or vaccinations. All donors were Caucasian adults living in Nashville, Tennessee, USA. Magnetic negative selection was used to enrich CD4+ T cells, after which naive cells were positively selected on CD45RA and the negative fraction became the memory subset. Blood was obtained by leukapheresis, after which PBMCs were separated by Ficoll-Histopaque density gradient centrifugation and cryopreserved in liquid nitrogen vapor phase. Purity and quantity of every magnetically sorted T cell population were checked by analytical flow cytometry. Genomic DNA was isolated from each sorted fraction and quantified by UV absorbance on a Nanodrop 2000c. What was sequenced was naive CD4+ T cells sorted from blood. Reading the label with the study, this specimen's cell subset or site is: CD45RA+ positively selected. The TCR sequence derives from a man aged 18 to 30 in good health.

The CDR3 region reads CASSASGSYEQYF. The sequenced DNA: TGCGCCAGCAGTGCTAGCGGGAGTTACGAGCAGTACTTC. The chain couples TRBV10-1 to TRBJ2-7, with 10 junctional bases fitting TRBD2. Its CDR3 holds 13 amino acids, cysteine through phenylalanine. Solely the CDR3 DNA is kept, with 39 bases framed from the first base. The junction shows trimming of 4 bases on V and 4 bases on J, and the gene matches do not reach 1 base of it. Looking up the germline V gene (reference sequence) yields CDR1 WNHNN and CDR2 SYGVQD.